The TCR beta chain described here comes from a study of neurological immune-mediated disorders. Each CDR3 protein gets one entry after TCRdb re-called the 5' RACE reads with MiXCR. The table records 30,000 to 35,000 distinct CDR3 sequences, about 4.1% of them present only once. The CDR3 runs to 15 residues. With 3 bases clipped from V and 0 bases from J, the junction kept 5 bases outside the gene matches. Germline lookup yields CDR1 MNHNS and CDR2 SASEGT. This clonotype was counted at least ten times. Sequencing was carried out using CD4+ T cells from blood. The sequence was obtained from a middle-aged woman in good health. The chain combines TRBV6-1 with TRBJ2-7; 7 bases are shared with TRBD2. CDR3 sequence reads: CASSDPGTISYEQYF. In DNA, the CDR3 is TGTGCCAGCAGTGACCCCGGGACTATCTCCTACGAGCAGTACTTC.